This TCR beta chain appears in the sequencing data of a study of cytomegalovirus exposure and HLA in healthy donors. Study overall: Earlier results showed roughly 120 million unique TCR beta sequences derived from around 170 million T cells. General observations from the study: Relative to the approximately 670-donor mean, N-insertions were reportedly fewer in an Asian-associated ancestry cluster in a later analysis.

Germline CDR1 and CDR2: MNHEY and SMNVEV (reference sequence). V gave up 10 bases and J gave up 5 bases, with 9 bases separating them. The CDR3 contains 11 residues. With 60 Vbeta and 13 Jbeta primers, the PCR was carried out. Some clones are missing from TCRdb's copy, which holds only in-frame ones; the method was immunoSEQ multiplex PCR. The data hold 210,000 or so clones, with 82% observed a single time. There are a few counts of this clone. Its target is unknown. The sequenced sample was PBMCs. The chain combines TRBV27 with TRBJ2-1; D not certain. This receptor was taken from a woman aged 40 to 50 in good health and CMV-seronegative. The CDR3: CATQLHNEQFF. The CDR3 DNA reads TGTGCCACTCAACTGCACAATGAGCAGTTCTTC.